Each of the 31 T cell receptor beta chains below was sequenced from the same sample in a study of T cell repertoires in cytomegalovirus infection. From the reads, TCRdb called clonotypes with MiXCR, one entry per CDR3 protein. The sample contains some 700,000 distinct CDR3 sequences, 35% to 45% of which appear only once. What was sequenced was PBMCs. The receptor set was obtained from a human donor in good health (CMV status not recorded). Some clones in this sample may be carry-over from other donors' samples.

As for this clonotype: Lacking the conserved final phenylalanine or tryptophan, this CDR3 likely reflects a read error. The chain has TRBV27 and TRBJ1-6; 8 bases agree with TRBD1. Trimming at V came to 2 bases and at J to 9 bases, leaving 12 bases not matched to a gene. Germline-derived CDR1 and CDR2 are MNHEY and SMNVEV (reference sequence). CDR3 length: 17 residues. CDR3 DNA sequence: TGTGCCAGCAGTTTAGTTCCCCCACGACAGGGGAGTTCACCCCTCCACTCT. Translating it yields CASSLVPPRQGSSPLHS.

As to this clonotype: Because it lacks the conserved phenylalanine or tryptophan at the end, this CDR3 is likely a read error. The chain carries TRBV11-2 and TRBJ2-1, with a possible D match to TRBD2 (6 bases). Germline V gene data show CDR1 as SGHAT and CDR2 as FQNNGV. The CDR3 covers 15 residues. V lost 5 bases to trimming and J lost 11 bases, with 22 bases between them. The CDR3 reads CASSLEGTLLGQQFL. The CDR3 nucleotides read TGTGCCAGCAGCCTTGAGGGGACTCTGCTCGGCCAGCAGTTCTTA.

This chain links TRBV6-5 with TRBJ2-3; 7 bases match TRBD2. After removal of 6 bases from V and 9 bases from J, the junction contained 3 bases not matched to a gene. The CDR3 has 11 amino acids. Germline CDR1 and CDR2: MNHEY and SVGAGI. This CDR3 reads CASSYGRTQYF. The CDR3 region has the DNA TGTGCCAGCAGCTACGGGAGGACGCAGTATTTT.

The chain combines TRBV12-3 or TRBV12-4 with TRBJ1-2; D call uncertain. The V end lost 1 base, the J end lost 1 base, and 10 bases lay between the germline ends. The CDR3 is made up of 15 amino acids. The CDR3, as DNA: TGTGCCAGCAGTTTAGGGCCCGGGATTAACTATGGCTACACCTTC. Its translation: CASSLGPGINYGYTF.

This clonotype occurred many times. This chain joins TRBV7-8 and TRBJ2-1, with D perhaps TRBD1 (5 bases). The CDR3 runs to 13 residues. From germline, CDR1 is SGHVS and CDR2 FQNEAQ. Trimming removed 6 bases from V and 6 bases from J, with 12 bases in between. CDR3 DNA: TGTGCCAGCAGTTTTGGCGACAGCAATGAGCAGTTCTTC. Translated, it gives CASSFGDSNEQFF.

There are many counts of this clonotype. The chain combines TRBV7-2 with TRBJ2-7; TRBD2 aligns across 8 bases. Germline lookup yields CDR1 SGHTA and CDR2 FQGNSA. CDR3 size: 17 residues. V gave up 5 bases and J gave up 0 bases; unmatched junction bases: 12. The CDR3 DNA reads as TGTGCCAGCAGCCCGCCTATGTGGCGGGAGGACTCCTACGAGCAGTACTTC. Translated: CASSPPMWREDSYEQYF.

As concerns this clonotype: The CDR3 ends on some other residue instead of the conserved phenylalanine or tryptophan, so this is likely a read error. This chain connects TRBV7-8 to TRBJ2-1, with 7 bases that match TRBD1. Germline values: CDR1 SGHVS, CDR2 FQNEAQ. The J segment lost 9 bases and the V segment lost 7 bases, leaving 15 bases of the junction unmatched. The CDR3 spans 15 residues. The CDR3 region has the DNA TGTGCCAGCACCGGAGAGGGGGCGCGGCGGCCTGAGCAGTTCTTA. Its protein is CASTGEGARRPEQFL.

The chain has TRBV29-1 and TRBJ2-6; D not certain. This CDR3 is built from 13 residues. Germline CDR1 reads SQVTM; CDR2 reads ANQGSEA. The V end was cut by 0 bases, the J end by 2 bases, with 2 bases between. The CDR3 loop reads CSVEDPGANVLTF. The CDR3 DNA is TGCAGCGTTGAAGATCCTGGGGCCAACGTCCTGACTTTC.

The chain is built from TRBV6-5 and TRBJ1-1; D is unresolved. This CDR3 is 16 amino acids long. Looked up from germline, CDR1 is MNHEY and CDR2 is SVGAGI. The germline V and J ends were trimmed by 0 bases and 7 bases, with 18 bases remaining between them. CDR3 DNA: TGTGCCAGCAGTTACTCACGAGGGTGGGTGCAGAGTGAAGCTTTCTTT. Encoded protein: CASSYSRGWVQSEAFF.

The CDR3 here is CASSDGTNNEQFF. CDR3 nucleotide sequence: TGTGCCAGCAGTGACGGGACTAACAATGAGCAGTTCTTC. This rearrangement joins TRBV6-4 to TRBJ2-1; 7 bases are a match to TRBD2. With 2 bases clipped from V and 5 bases from J, the junction kept 0 bases outside the gene matches. The CDR3 covers 13 residues. Germline-derived CDR1 and CDR2 are MRHNA and SNTAGT.

A note on this clonotype: At one end the junction does not follow the germline gene, possibly because of a read error. This sequence joins TRBV6-6 and TRBJ2-1; possible D gene TRBD2, 5 bases. The CDR3 length is 15 residues. Germline V gene data show CDR1 as MNHNY and CDR2 as SVGAGI (reference sequence). Here the CDR3 DNA reads TGTGCCAGCAGTTCCGGACTCTTCTCCTACAATCAGCAGTTCTTC. It specifies CASSSGLFSYNQQFF.

The rearrangement links TRBV10-3 to TRBJ1-1; tentative D call: TRBD1 (5 bases). This CDR3 spans 13 amino acids. Germline CDR1 and CDR2: ENHRY and SYGVKD. The ends were cut back, 8 bases at V and 5 bases at J, with 15 bases in the middle. CDR3 amino acids: CAIGAIGSTEAFF. The CDR3 nucleotides read TGTGCCATCGGGGCGATAGGCTCGACTGAAGCTTTCTTT.

The chain employs TRBV25-1 and TRBJ2-7, with a tentative D call TRBD2 (7 bases). CDR3 length equals 17 residues. Trimming removed 2 bases from V and 0 bases from J, with 17 bases in between. Germline lookup yields CDR1 MGHDK and CDR2 SYGVNS. In DNA form, the CDR3 reads TGTGCCAGCAGTGAAATGAGGCGGGGGCAACTCTCCTACGAGCAGTACTTC. Protein product: CASSEMRRGQLSYEQYF.

There are many counts of this clonotype. V and J are TRBV11-2 and TRBJ2-1; 9 bases map to TRBD2. Germline V CDR1 and CDR2: SGHAT, FQNNGV. J was trimmed by 4 bases and V by 3 bases; bases with no gene match: 7. The CDR3 covers 16 residues. In DNA, the CDR3 is TGTGCCAGCAGCTTTCGTCTAGCGGGGATATACAATGAGCAGTTCTTC. As protein: CASSFRLAGIYNEQFF.

This chain joins TRBV20-1 and TRBJ1-1; a weak D match, TRBD1 (6 bases). Germline lookup yields CDR1 DFQATT and CDR2 SNEGSKA (reference sequence). V was trimmed by 1 base and J by 1 base, leaving 7 bases between them. The CDR3 extends over 13 amino acids. CDR3 protein: CSARGQANTEAFF. CDR3 DNA sequence: TGCAGTGCTAGAGGACAGGCGAACACTGAAGCTTTCTTT.

This chain uses TRBV15 with TRBJ1-5, with a possible D match to TRBD1 (6 bases). CDR3 length: 14 amino acids. Germline V lookup: CDR1 LNHNV, CDR2 YYDKDF (reference sequence). Trimming removed 2 bases at V and 2 bases at J, with 7 bases between. CDR3 bases: TGTGCCACCAGCAGACCAGGGGGCAATCAGCCCCAGCATTTT. This encodes CATSRPGGNQPQHF.

This clonotype was seen ten or more times. The J gene is TRBJ1-1, the V gene TRBV6-1; D is ambiguous. The germline V and J ends were trimmed by 6 bases and 8 bases, with 4 bases remaining between them. The CDR3 spans 9 residues. CDR1 is MNHNS and CDR2 is SASEGT in the germline V gene. The CDR3 DNA reads TGTGCCAGCAGCAAGGAAGCTTTCTTT. Protein sequence: CASSKEAFF.

This chain uses TRBV3-1 with TRBJ1-2; D gene uncertain. The V gene's germline CDR1 is LGHDT and CDR2 YNNKEL (reference sequence). The CDR3 is 15 residues long. V lost 5 bases, J lost 4 bases, and 17 bases lay in between. The CDR3 nucleotides are TGTGCCAGCAGCGGTCCGGGCCAAGAGAGCTATGGCTACACCTTC. Its protein product is CASSGPGQESYGYTF.

There are a few counts of this clonotype. The rearrangement links TRBV27 to TRBJ2-5; TRBD2 aligns across 12 bases. V lost 6 bases, J lost 4 bases, and 3 bases stayed unmatched. Per the germline V gene, CDR1 is MNHEY and CDR2 is SMNVEV (reference sequence). This CDR3 has 14 residues. The chain's CDR3 is CASRRTSGVETQYF. The CDR3 DNA reads as TGTGCCAGCAGACGGACTAGCGGGGTAGAGACCCAGTACTTC.

The rearrangement uses TRBV12-3 or TRBV12-4 and TRBJ2-7; no clear D gene. Trimming cost V 2 bases and J 5 bases, with 13 bases left between them. This CDR3 is 14 amino acids long. CDR3 nucleotides: TGTGCCAGCAGTTTATCGTTGGAGTGGGACGAGCAGTACTTC. The encoded protein is CASSLSLEWDEQYF.

This chain connects TRBV6-4 to TRBJ2-5; TRBD1 aligns across 12 bases. The V and J ends lost 3 bases and 5 bases, in that order; junction bases with no gene match: 7. The CDR3 runs 16 residues. In germline, CDR1 is MRHNA, CDR2 SNTAGT. CDR3 protein: CASSDYRDRGQETQYF. CDR3 sequence (DNA): TGTGCCAGCAGTGATTACCGGGACAGGGGGCAGGAGACCCAGTACTTC.

The CDR3 loop reads CSATRGPGEQFF. The CDR3 DNA is TGCAGTGCTACGCGTGGCCCCGGGGAGCAGTTCTTC. The rearrangement uses TRBV20-1 and TRBJ2-1; D gene uncertain. This CDR3 contains 12 residues. Germline loops: CDR1 DFQATT, CDR2 SNEGSKA (reference sequence). Trimming stripped 4 bases from V and 10 bases from J, with 14 bases between.

V usage is TRBV7-6 and J usage is TRBJ2-1, with D unresolved. The germline V gene encodes CDR1 SGHVS and CDR2 FNYEAQ. V shed 0 bases and J shed 0 bases, with 12 bases lying between them. The CDR3 consists of 17 residues. CDR3 nucleotides: TGTGCCAGCAGCTTAGCCCGCGCAGGAAGCTCCTACAATGAGCAGTTCTTC. Translating it yields CASSLARAGSSYNEQFF.

This clonotype was detected ten times or more. CDR3 loop: CASRRLAGPASTDTQYF. The CDR3 nucleotides read TGTGCCAGCAGACGACTAGCGGGACCTGCTAGCACAGATACGCAGTATTTT. The chain is built from TRBV7-6 and TRBJ2-3; 11 bases are shared with TRBD2. Germline lookup yields CDR1 SGHVS and CDR2 FNYEAQ. This CDR3 has 17 residues. J gave up 0 bases and V 6 bases, and 8 bases lay outside the gene matches.

This clonotype has just a few counts. This chain connects TRBV15 to TRBJ1-5, with a tentative D call TRBD1 (5 bases). Germline V gene sequence: CDR1 LNHNV, CDR2 YYDKDF (reference sequence). With 1 base removed from V and 4 bases from J, the gap between germline ends came to 8 bases. CDR3 length equals 14 residues. The CDR3 DNA sequence: TGTGCCACCAGCAGAGTCTCAGGGAATCAGCCCCAGCATTTT. It yields the protein CATSRVSGNQPQHF.

In this sample, this clonotype turned up a few times. V is TRBV7-8 and J is TRBJ1-2, with 8 bases fitting TRBD1. With 4 bases clipped from V and 4 bases from J, the junction kept 5 bases outside the gene matches. Per germline, CDR1 SGHVS and CDR2 FQNEAQ. CDR3 length: 14 residues. The CDR3 protein is CASSWTGSGYGYTF. The DNA for the CDR3 is TGTGCCAGCAGCTGGACAGGGTCTGGCTATGGCTACACCTTC.

The gene calls are TRBV7-8 and TRBJ1-6; D might be TRBD1 (5 bases). Germline V gene data show CDR1 as SGHVS and CDR2 as FQNEAQ. The CDR3 spans 16 residues. V was trimmed by 2 bases and J by 0 bases, leaving 8 bases between them. The DNA of the CDR3 is TGTGCCAGCAGCTTATACGGGGGCTCCTATAATTCACCCCTCCACTTT. It is translated as CASSLYGGSYNSPLHF.

This rearrangement joins TRBV19 to TRBJ2-7; 7 bases agree with TRBD2. Germline CDR1 is LNHDA and CDR2 is SQIVND (reference sequence). The CDR3 runs to 15 residues. The V and J ends lost 3 bases and 5 bases, in that order; junction bases with no gene match: 10. CDR3 DNA: TGTGCCAGTAGTATGAAGAGAGCGGGGAGGGACGAGCAGTACTTC. It translates to CASSMKRAGRDEQYF.

This clonotype has just a few counts. The chain couples TRBV12-3 or TRBV12-4 to TRBJ2-7; either TRBD1 or TRBD2 may supply D (5 bases each). Trimming removed 4 bases at V and 5 bases at J, with 12 bases between. The CDR3 spans 13 residues. The CDR3 protein is CASSSGAGDEQYF. The CDR3 DNA is TGTGCCAGCAGTTCCGGGGCTGGGGACGAGCAGTACTTC.

This clonotype was counted only a few times. The rearrangement joins TRBV6-5 to TRBJ2-1, with D possibly matching TRBD1 (6 bases). The germline gives CDR1 MNHEY, CDR2 SVGAGI. The V end was cut by 0 bases, the J end by 7 bases, with 19 bases between. The CDR3 runs 17 residues. Here the CDR3 DNA reads TGTGCCAGCAGTTACTCCTCCTCGGTGGGGGCGCGGAATGAGCAGTTCTTC. Its protein product is CASSYSSSVGARNEQFF.

This chain connects TRBV11-2 to TRBJ1-6; D ambiguous. The germline V gene encodes CDR1 SGHAT and CDR2 FQNNGV. The CDR3 has 18 residues. V lost 4 bases, J lost 0 bases, and 16 bases lay in between. Written as DNA, the CDR3 is TGTGCCAGCAGCTCAAATAGAAGCCCGGGCTCCTATAATTCACCCCTCCACTTT. It is translated as CASSSNRSPGSYNSPLHF.